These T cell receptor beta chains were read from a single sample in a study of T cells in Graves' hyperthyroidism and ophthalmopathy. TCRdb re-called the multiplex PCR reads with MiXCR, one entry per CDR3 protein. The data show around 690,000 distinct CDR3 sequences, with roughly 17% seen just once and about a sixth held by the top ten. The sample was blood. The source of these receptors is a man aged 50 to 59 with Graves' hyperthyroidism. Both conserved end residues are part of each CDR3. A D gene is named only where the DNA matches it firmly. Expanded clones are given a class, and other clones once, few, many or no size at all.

TGTGCCAGCAGCTTACAACAGGGGAACGGAAACACCATATATTTT	CASSLQQGNGNTIYF	TRBV7-2	TRBJ1-3	few	TRBD1
TGCAGTGCGCTAAAGACAGGGAGAAGTATTGAGACCCAGTACTTC	CSALKTGRSIETQYF	TRBV20-1	TRBJ2-5	NA	TRBD1
TGTGCCAGCAGTTTGCTAGTAGCGGGAGCGGGAAGGTCGAATGAGCAGTTCTTC	CASSLLVAGAGRSNEQFF	TRBV28	TRBJ2-1	many	TRBD2
TGTGCCAGCAGCCCCCCCGTGTTCTTT	CASSPPVFF	TRBV12-3/TRBV12-4	TRBJ1-1	few	NA
TGTGCCAGCAGCGAAGGGGTGAACACTGAAGCTTTCTTT	CASSEGVNTEAFF	TRBV12-3/TRBV12-4	TRBJ1-1	many	NA
TGTGCCGGCAGTTTATTTCCCATAGAAGAGACCCAGTACTTC	CAGSLFPIEETQYF	TRBV28	TRBJ2-5	NA	NA
TGTGCCAGCAGCTACCCAGCGGTAGAGACCCAGTACTTC	CASSYPAVETQYF	TRBV11-3	TRBJ2-5	NA	NA
TGTGCCAGCAGTGTAGAAAACGGGAGGTACAATGAGCAGTTCTTC	CASSVENGRYNEQFF	TRBV2	TRBJ2-1	NA	TRBD2
TGTGCCAGCTCACCACCATCAGTGAATGAGCAGTTCTTC	CASSPPSVNEQFF	TRBV18	TRBJ2-1	many	NA
TGTGCCAGTAGTATAAAGGGGGGGTTCCCCGGGGAGCTGTTTTTT	CASSIKGGFPGELFF	TRBV19	TRBJ2-2	few	NA
TGTGCCTGGTCATTCGAGGCACAGCCCCAGCATTTT	CAWSFEAQPQHF	TRBV30	TRBJ1-5	NA	NA
TGTGCCAGCAGCCAAGATTGGCCCTGTGATGGCTACACCTTC	CASSQDWPCDGYTF	TRBV3-2	TRBJ1-2	many	NA
TGTGCCAGTACCCTTAGGGGACAGGGGAACGGCGAGCAGTACTTC	CASTLRGQGNGEQYF	TRBV19	TRBJ2-7	NA	TRBD1
TGCGCCAGCAGCCAATTTTTTATACTAGCGGGAGTGGGAGAGCAGTTCTTC	CASSQFFILAGVGEQFF	TRBV4-3	TRBJ2-1	once	TRBD2
TGTGCCAGCAGTGTTAACTTATACGAGCAGTACTTC	CASSVNLYEQYF	TRBV2	TRBJ2-7	few	NA
TGTGCCAGCAGTTTCCTCGGATTAGCGGGAGGGAAAGAGACCCAGTACTTC	CASSFLGLAGGKETQYF	TRBV12-3/TRBV12-4	TRBJ2-5	many	TRBD2
TGTGCCAGCAGCGTCGGACAGCTGGGTGCAACTAATGAAAAACTGTTTTTT	CASSVGQLGATNEKLFF	TRBV5-8	TRBJ1-4	few	NA
TGCGCCAGCAGCATCACGGGGGACAACAATGAGCAGTTCTTC	CASSITGDNNEQFF	TRBV5-1	TRBJ2-1	many	NA
TGTGCCAGCAGTATAGGGACAGCCTATGGCTACACCTTC	CASSIGTAYGYTF	TRBV28	TRBJ1-2	few	TRBD1
TGTGCCATCAGCGCAAATGATGAAGCTTTCTTT	CAISANDEAFF	TRBV10-3	TRBJ1-1	few	NA
TGTGCCAGCGCCGATACAGGGGTCGAGCAGTACTTC	CASADTGVEQYF	TRBV6-2/TRBV6-3	TRBJ2-7	few	TRBD1
TGTGCCAGCAGCCCCTCCGTGGGGCCCTGGGAGACCCAGTACTTC	CASSPSVGPWETQYF	TRBV14	TRBJ2-5	few	NA
TGTGCCAGCAGCGTGACCGGGACAGGATCGTACAATGAGCAGTTCTTC	CASSVTGTGSYNEQFF	TRBV9	TRBJ2-1	many	TRBD1
TGTGCCAGCTCCTCCCAAGGGATCGCTTCCGGGGAGCTGTTTTTT	CASSSQGIASGELFF	TRBV6-1	TRBJ2-2	many	NA
TGTGCCAGCAGTTGGGACCTCTTAGCCAAAAACATTCAGTACTTC	CASSWDLLAKNIQYF	TRBV28	TRBJ2-4	many	NA
TGTGCCAGCACCGTAGGTTCCGGGGAGCTGTTTTTT	CASTVGSGELFF	TRBV9	TRBJ2-2	NA	NA
TGTGCCAGCAGCCCTCATAGCGGGAGGGTCAACAATGAGCAGTTCTTC	CASSPHSGRVNNEQFF	TRBV6-2/TRBV6-3	TRBJ2-1	NA	TRBD2
TGTGCCATCAAGGGGGTCTCCTACGAGCAGTACTTC	CAIKGVSYEQYF	TRBV10-3	TRBJ2-7	many	NA
TGTGCCAGCAGTCCACAGTCTCAAGGAAACACCATATATTTT	CASSPQSQGNTIYF	TRBV12-3/TRBV12-4	TRBJ1-3	NA	NA
TGCGCCAGCAGCTTGGACACGGAAGGGGATGAGCAGTTCTTC	CASSLDTEGDEQFF	TRBV5-1	TRBJ2-1	few	NA
TGTGCCAGCAGCCCAGAACCAGGGTGCCCATTCTACGAGCAGTACTTC	CASSPEPGCPFYEQYF	TRBV7-3	TRBJ2-7	many	NA
TGTGCCAGTAGTATAGATGAAACCGGGGGACGTGGCTACACCTTC	CASSIDETGGRGYTF	TRBV19	TRBJ1-2	few	NA
TGTGCCAGCAGTGAAGCGGGACAGGGCGAGCAGTACTTC	CASSEAGQGEQYF	TRBV2	TRBJ2-7	NA	TRBD1
TGTGCCAGCAGCCCCCAGGCAGGGGTTCACAATGAGCAGTTCTTC	CASSPQAGVHNEQFF	TRBV7-3	TRBJ2-1	NA	NA
TGTGCCAGCAGTTTGGGGGGGAGTGACTATGGCTACACCTTC	CASSLGGSDYGYTF	TRBV27	TRBJ1-2	many	NA
TGTGCCAGCAGTTACTTGGTCGGGACTAGCGGGAGTAGGGACCAAGAGACCCAGTACTTC	CASSYLVGTSGSRDQETQYF	TRBV6-5	TRBJ2-5	few	TRBD2
TGCGCCAGCAGCGAGGCAGGGGACCGCTACGAGCAGTACTTC	CASSEAGDRYEQYF	TRBV5-1	TRBJ2-7	many	NA
TGTGCCAGCAGGCCGGGACTAGATCAAAATGAGCAGTTCTTC	CASRPGLDQNEQFF	TRBV28	TRBJ2-1	few	TRBD2
TGCAGCGTTGAAGATGTGGCGGCAATCACCGGGGAGCTGTTTTTT	CSVEDVAAITGELFF	TRBV29-1	TRBJ2-2	NA	NA
TGTGCCAGCAGTTATTTGGTCCCATCGGGACGGCGTTTTTCTGGAAACACCATATATTTT	CASSYLVPSGRRFSGNTIYF	TRBV6-1	TRBJ1-3	few	NA
TGTGCCAGCAATCGGGGACAGGGGATGGATGAGCAGTTCTTC	CASNRGQGMDEQFF	TRBV7-2	TRBJ2-1	NA	TRBD1
TGTGCCAGCAGATTACTCACCGGGGAGCTGTTTTTT	CASRLLTGELFF	TRBV13	TRBJ2-2	few	NA
TGTGCCAGCATCGGTAGCGGGGCACCCAATGAGCAGTTCTTC	CASIGSGAPNEQFF	TRBV28	TRBJ2-1	many	TRBD2
TGTGCCTGCTCCGGGGAAACAGACTCCTACAATGAGCAGTTCTTC	CACSGETDSYNEQFF	TRBV30	TRBJ2-1	few	NA
TGTGCCAGCAGCTTAGCGGATGGCGGGAGAAGGGACGAGCAGTACTTC	CASSLADGGRRDEQYF	TRBV7-2	TRBJ2-7	many	TRBD2
TGCAGCGCCTTCGGGACAGGGGGCAAAGAGCAGTACTTC	CSAFGTGGKEQYF	TRBV29-1	TRBJ2-7	few	TRBD1
TGTGCCAGCAGTTACAGGGCTGAGGCAGATACGCAGTATTTT	CASSYRAEADTQYF	TRBV6-5	TRBJ2-3	few	NA
TGTGCCAGCAAGGGCGGGAAATGGCAAGAGACCCAGTACTTC	CASKGGKWQETQYF	TRBV6-1	TRBJ2-5	many	NA
TGCGCCAGCAGCTCCGGGACATCCTCCTCTGGAAACACCATATATTTT	CASSSGTSSSGNTIYF	TRBV5-1	TRBJ1-3	NA	NA
TGTGCCAGCAGCCGACGGGACATAATAAACTATGGCTACACCTTC	CASSRRDIINYGYTF	TRBV7-9	TRBJ1-2	NA	NA
TGTGCCAGTAGTATCACAGGATTACTCTATAATTCACCCCTCCACTTT	CASSITGLLYNSPLHF	TRBV19	TRBJ1-6	NA	NA
TGCGCCAGCAGCTTGCCAGGGTCTGGAAACACCATATATTTT	CASSLPGSGNTIYF	TRBV5-1	TRBJ1-3	many	NA